This T cell receptor (beta chain) was found in a study of T cells in Graves' hyperthyroidism and ophthalmopathy. Patients showing uncontrolled infection, other autoimmune disease, pregnancy or lactation were ineligible. RNA transcripts were the template for amplifying TCR beta CDR3 regions. The HTBI set primed first-round TCR CDR3 RT-PCR. In TCRdb, the multiplex PCR reads were re-called with MiXCR into one record per CDR3 protein. The sample carries about 400,000 distinct CDR3 sequences, roughly 13% recorded once. V was shortened by 4 bases and J by 3 bases, with 18 bases between the two germline ends. Germline V gene data show CDR1 as KGHDR and CDR2 as SFDVKD. This CDR3 has 17 residues.

The source of this sequence is a man in his fifties with Graves' ophthalmopathy. The chain carries TRBV24-1 and TRBJ2-1; D is perhaps TRBD1 or TRBD2 (6 bases each). Material for sequencing was blood. The CDR3 region is CATSEVDGGANYNEQFF. For the CDR3, the DNA is TGTGCCACCAGTGAAGTTGACGGGGGCGCAAACTACAATGAGCAGTTCTTC.